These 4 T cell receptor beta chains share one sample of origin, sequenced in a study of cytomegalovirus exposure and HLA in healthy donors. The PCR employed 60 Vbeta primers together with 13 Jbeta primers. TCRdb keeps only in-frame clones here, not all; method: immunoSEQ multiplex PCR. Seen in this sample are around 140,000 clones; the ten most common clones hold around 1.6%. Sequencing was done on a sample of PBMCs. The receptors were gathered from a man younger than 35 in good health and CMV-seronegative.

In DNA, the CDR3 is TGTGCCAGCAGCTTAGCGGGACTAGCGGCTAGCACAGATACGCAGTATTTT. It translates to CASSLAGLAASTDTQYF. The chain is built from TRBV7-6 and TRBJ2-3; 11 bases are a match to TRBD2. This CDR3 has 17 amino acids. Germline CDR1 and CDR2: SGHVS and FNYEAQ. V trimming: 0 bases; J trimming: 0 bases; junction bases outside the gene matches: 2.

This CDR3 reads CASSRGRDRERYEQYF. The CDR3 region has the DNA TGTGCCAGCAGCAGGGGAAGGGACAGGGAAAGGTACGAGCAGTACTTC. The chain links TRBV7-9 to TRBJ2-7; TRBD1 agrees at 9 bases. The V gene's germline CDR1 is SEHNR and CDR2 FQNEAQ (reference sequence). Trimming at V came to 5 bases and at J to 4 bases, leaving 12 bases not matched to a gene. This CDR3 comprises 16 residues. Complete variable domain (other parts from reference TRBV7-9 and TRBJ2-7): DTGVSQNPRHKITKRGQNVTFRCDPISEHNRLYWYRQTLGQGPEFLTYFQNEAQLEKSRLLSDRFSAERPKGSFSTLEIQRTEQGDSAMYLCASSRGRDRERYEQYFGPGTRLTVT.

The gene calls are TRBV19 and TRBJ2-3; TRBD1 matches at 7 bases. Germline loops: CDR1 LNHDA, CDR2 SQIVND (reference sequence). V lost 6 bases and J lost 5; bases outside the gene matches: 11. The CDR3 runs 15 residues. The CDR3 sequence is CASRLRRSGGDTQYF. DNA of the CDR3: TGTGCCAGTAGGCTTAGGCGGTCAGGGGGAGATACGCAGTATTTT.

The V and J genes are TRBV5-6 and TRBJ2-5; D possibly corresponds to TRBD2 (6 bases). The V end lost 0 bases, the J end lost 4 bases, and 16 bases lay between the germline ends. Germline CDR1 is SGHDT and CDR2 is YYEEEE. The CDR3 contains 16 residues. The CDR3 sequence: CASSLVTGRRGETQYF. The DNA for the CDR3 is TGTGCCAGCAGCTTGGTGACCGGGAGAAGGGGAGAGACCCAGTACTTC.